This T cell receptor (beta chain) stems from a study of cytotoxic CD8 clonotypes in ibrutinib-treated CLL. The wider study: The patients comprised approximately ten relapsed/refractory and roughly 15 treatment-naive cases, around 17 IGHV unmutated. Recorded responses included approximately 25 partial and 2 complete; following median 68 months, roughly 15 stayed remitted and around twelve progressed. The response samples were taken once patients had been treated for a median of approximately 13 months, range 6 to 36.

Measured with immunoSEQ multiplex PCR; TCRdb has only the in-frame clones, and not every one. The repertoire holds 110,000 or so clones, about 50% seen once, with 35% to 40% in the top ten. Cryopreserved PBMCs yielded 1.5 to 2 micrograms of genomic DNA for TCR beta libraries. Trimming removed 5 bases from V and 6 bases from J, with 11 bases in between. This CDR3 is 12 amino acids long. Germline assignment: CDR1 MDHEN and CDR2 SYDVKM. The chain employs TRBV28 and TRBJ2-7; D not certain. The TCR comes from a human donor with chronic lymphocytic leukemia. The sequencing here drew on PBMCs, taken after 24 months of ibrutinib treatment. The CDR3, as DNA: TGTGCCAGCAGTACTCGTCGTAGCGAGCAGTACTTC. Translation gives CASSTRRSEQYF.